These 20 T cell receptor beta chains originate from one sample sequenced in a study of T cells after yellow fever vaccination. One entry per CDR3 protein, called by TCRdb with MiXCR from the 5' RACE reads. This sample yields about 400,000 distinct CDR3 sequences, of which around 6.5% are seen a single time; approximately 15% belongs to the top ten. The sample in question was PBMCs, obtained 5 days after the yellow fever booster vaccination. The receptors here all came from a man aged 25 to 40 who received the YFV17D yellow fever vaccine.

This clonotype was observed many times. The chain links TRBV20-1 to TRBJ2-2, with D possibly matching TRBD2 (6 bases). The CDR3 has 13 residues. Germline lookup yields CDR1 DFQATT and CDR2 SNEGSKA (reference sequence). The V end lost 6 bases, the J end lost 3 bases, and 11 bases lay between the germline ends. This chain's CDR3 is CSAWSGDTGELFF. In DNA form, the CDR3 reads TGCAGTGCCTGGTCGGGGGACACCGGGGAGCTGTTTTTT.

The sample holds many counts of this clonotype. The chain joins TRBV7-2 to TRBJ2-3; 8 bases align to TRBD2. This CDR3 is built from 13 residues. Germline V CDR1 and CDR2: SGHTA, FQGNSA. With V trimmed by 5 bases and J by 10 bases, 8 bases remained unmatched. The CDR3: CASSPGLAGAQYF. CDR3 nucleotides: TGTGCCAGCAGCCCCGGACTAGCCGGGGCGCAGTATTTT.

This clonotype was seen at least ten times. The genes are TRBV6-5 and TRBJ1-1, with no clear D. V was cut by 0 bases and J by 1 base, with 9 bases left in between. The CDR3 covers 15 residues. Germline V gives CDR1 MNHEY, CDR2 SVGAGI. CDR3 residues: CASSYSISQNTEAFF. In DNA, the CDR3 is TGTGCCAGCAGTTACTCGATTTCGCAGAACACTGAAGCTTTCTTT.

This clonotype was seen ten or more times. J is TRBJ1-3 and V is TRBV4-2; no definite D call. The germline V gene has CDR1 LGHNA and CDR2 YNFKEQ. V was clipped by 1 base and J by 0 bases, with 10 bases between them. The CDR3 covers 16 residues. In nucleotides, the CDR3 is TGTGCCAGCAGCCAAGCAAGTGGCCTCTCTGGAAACACCATATATTTT. Residues: CASSQASGLSGNTIYF.

The V call is TRBV20-1, the J call TRBJ2-5; no definite D call. V was pared by 2 bases and J by 3 bases, with 7 bases between. Germline values: CDR1 DFQATT, CDR2 SNEGSKA (reference sequence). The CDR3 is 12 residues long. The CDR3 DNA reads as TGCAGTGCTAGAAATAATGAAGAGACCCAGTACTTC. This codes for CSARNNEETQYF.

This clonotype has a count of ten or more. V and J are TRBV12-3 or TRBV12-4 and TRBJ1-2; TRBD1 is a possible D gene (6 bases). This CDR3 region has 13 residues. V lost 7 bases to trimming and J lost 8 bases, with 17 bases between them. The CDR3 bases are TGTGCCAGCACCCTCTCGGGGGGGGGCGGCTACACCTTC. Its protein product is CASTLSGGGGYTF.

In its sample, this clonotype was seen a few times. J is TRBJ2-5 and V is TRBV19; tentative D call: TRBD1 (6 bases). The V gene's germline CDR1 is LNHDA and CDR2 SQIVND (reference sequence). The CDR3 extends over 15 amino acids. V was trimmed by 4 bases and J by 7 bases, leaving 19 bases between them. The CDR3 loop reads CASSTTRDNRATQYF. CDR3 DNA: TGTGCCAGTAGTACCACCCGGGACAACAGGGCGACCCAGTACTTC. Complete variable domain (other parts from reference TRBV19 and TRBJ2-5): DGGITQSPKYLFRKEGQNVTLSCEQNLNHDAMYWYRQDPGQGLRLIYYSQIVNDFQKGDIAEGYSVSREKKESFPLTVTSAQKNPTAFYLCASSTTRDNRATQYFGPGTRLLVL.

This clonotype was seen only a few times. J is TRBJ2-7 and V is TRBV7-9; TRBD2 agrees at 9 bases. This CDR3 has 16 amino acids. V was pared by 4 bases and J by 0 bases, with 7 bases of the junction left unmatched. Germline values: CDR1 SEHNR, CDR2 FQNEAQ (reference sequence). The CDR3 loop reads CASSSPRSGGSYEQYF. For the CDR3, the DNA is TGTGCCAGCAGCTCCCCCCGTAGCGGGGGCTCCTACGAGCAGTACTTC.

This clonotype was counted a few times. The CDR3: CSARGGRTSQQSNNEQFF. CDR3 nucleotides: TGCAGTGCTAGAGGGGGAAGGACTAGCCAGCAGTCGAACAATGAGCAGTTCTTC. The rearrangement uses TRBV20-1 and TRBJ2-1; TRBD2 aligns across 8 bases. V was clipped by 1 base and J by 5 bases; unmatched bases: 16. The CDR3 runs to 18 residues. Germline CDR1 DFQATT, CDR2 SNEGSKA (reference sequence).

The chain joins TRBV19 to TRBJ2-1, with 8 bases identical to TRBD2. Looked up from germline, CDR1 is LNHDA and CDR2 is SQIVND (reference sequence). V was pared by 3 bases and J by 4 bases, with 2 bases of the junction left unmatched. There are 14 residues in the CDR3. Here the CDR3 reads CASSMGLEYNEQFF. CDR3 in DNA: TGTGCCAGTAGTATGGGACTAGAATACAATGAGCAGTTCTTC.

The chain combines TRBV19 with TRBJ1-1, with TRBD1 as a possible D gene (6 bases). V lost 7 bases to trimming and J lost 7 bases, with 16 bases between them. Germline CDR1 is LNHDA and CDR2 is SQIVND (reference sequence). The CDR3 contains 13 residues. The CDR3 DNA reads as TGTGCCAGTATCCGAGAGGGGGGGGTTGAAGCTTTCTTT. Its translation: CASIREGGVEAFF.

This clonotype showed up many times. In nucleotides, the CDR3 is TGTGCCAGCAGTCCCCCTGGGGTAGCGGGAGGAGGGGCCAAAAACATTCAGTACTTC. This encodes CASSPPGVAGGGAKNIQYF. The chain has TRBV28 and TRBJ2-4, with TRBD2 matching over 10 bases. Germline CDR1 reads MDHEN; CDR2 reads SYDVKM. The CDR3 is 19 residues long. V lost 5 bases and J lost 1; bases outside the gene matches: 14.

The chain employs TRBV7-2 and TRBJ2-1; 7 nucleotides align to TRBD2. Germline V gives CDR1 SGHTA, CDR2 FQGNSA. Trimming at V came to 2 bases and at J to 10 bases, leaving 11 bases not matched to a gene. This CDR3 spans 15 amino acids. The CDR3 nucleotides are TGTGCCAGCAGCTTAAGCGGGACGGGCTCAGAAGAGCAGTTCTTC. It specifies CASSLSGTGSEEQFF. Based on the CDR3 plus reference TRBV7-2 and TRBJ2-1, the full variable domain is GAGVSQSPSNKVTEKGKDVELRCDPISGHTALYWYRQSLGQGLEFLIYFQGNSAPDKSGLPSDRFSAERTGGSVSTLTIQRTQQEDSAVYLCASSLSGTGSEEQFFGPGTRLTVL.

The chain couples TRBV20-1 to TRBJ2-7; D unclear. The V gene's germline CDR1 is DFQATT and CDR2 SNEGSKA (reference sequence). The CDR3 runs to 11 residues. V was cut by 6 bases and J by 6 bases, with 12 bases left in between. CDR3 region: CSAGGVPEQYF. Written as DNA, the CDR3 is TGCAGTGCGGGTGGAGTTCCCGAGCAGTACTTC.

This clonotype was counted between two and nine times. The chain uses TRBV11-3 and TRBJ2-1; 12 positions match TRBD1. V lost 3 bases to trimming and J lost 7 bases; unmatched junction nucleotides: 7. The CDR3 contains 16 residues. Germline CDR1 SGHNT, CDR2 YENEEA. The CDR3 nucleotides are TGTGCCAGCAGCTTCGCAACGGGACAGGGGGCGAATGAGCAGTTCTTC. Residues: CASSFATGQGANEQFF. Supplemented by reference TRBV11-3 and TRBJ2-1, the full variable domain reads EAGVVQSPRYKIIEKKQPVAFWCNPISGHNTLYWYLQNLGQGPELLIRYENEEAVDDSQLPKDRFSAERLKGVDSTLKIQPAELGDSAVYLCASSFATGQGANEQFFGPGTRLTVL.

This clonotype has more than one count but fewer than ten. The rearrangement uses TRBV20-1 and TRBJ1-2, with D hard to call. The germline CDR1 and CDR2 sequences are DFQATT and SNEGSKA (reference sequence). With 4 bases removed from V and 1 base from J, the gap between germline ends came to 16 bases. There are 15 residues in the CDR3. The CDR3 bases are TGCAGTGCTAAAAACCGGAGGAACCTTAACTATGGCTACACCTTC. Translation gives CSAKNRRNLNYGYTF.

This clonotype was seen a handful of times. V is TRBV20-1 and J is TRBJ2-3, with TRBD2 identical over 10 bases. After removal of 0 bases from V and 4 bases from J, the junction contained 4 bases not matched to a gene. The CDR3 spans 15 residues. Germline V CDR1 and CDR2: DFQATT, SNEGSKA (reference sequence). Written as DNA, the CDR3 is TGCAGTGCTAGAGATAGCGGGAGGTTCCCAGATACGCAGTATTTT. Translation: CSARDSGRFPDTQYF.

This clonotype was counted ten times or more. The rearrangement uses TRBV12-3 or TRBV12-4 and TRBJ2-7, with D tentatively TRBD2 (6 bases). This CDR3 has 13 amino acids. The V and J ends lost 7 bases and 1 base respectively, with 11 bases between them. CDR3 residues: CASTRAGSYEQYF. In DNA form, the CDR3 reads TGTGCCAGCACCCGGGCGGGGTCCTACGAGCAGTACTTC.

The CDR3 nucleotides are TGCGCCAGCAGCCAAGGCCCCGTTTCTACGAGCGAAAAACTGTTTTTT. It translates to CASSQGPVSTSEKLFF. The V and J genes are TRBV4-3 and TRBJ1-4; D call uncertain. The V gene's germline CDR1 is LGHNA and CDR2 YSLEER. V was clipped by 1 base and J by 8 bases, with 17 bases between them. CDR3 length: 16 amino acids.

The chain has TRBV6-1 and TRBJ1-2; 8 bases are shared with TRBD1. The CDR3 sequence is 15 residues long. Germline V gene lookup returns CDR1 MNHNS and CDR2 SASEGT. The J segment lost 8 bases and the V segment lost 5 bases, leaving 13 bases of the junction unmatched. The CDR3 region is CASSRATGALGGYTF. The CDR3 DNA sequence: TGTGCCAGCAGTCGAGCGACAGGGGCCCTTGGGGGCTACACCTTC.